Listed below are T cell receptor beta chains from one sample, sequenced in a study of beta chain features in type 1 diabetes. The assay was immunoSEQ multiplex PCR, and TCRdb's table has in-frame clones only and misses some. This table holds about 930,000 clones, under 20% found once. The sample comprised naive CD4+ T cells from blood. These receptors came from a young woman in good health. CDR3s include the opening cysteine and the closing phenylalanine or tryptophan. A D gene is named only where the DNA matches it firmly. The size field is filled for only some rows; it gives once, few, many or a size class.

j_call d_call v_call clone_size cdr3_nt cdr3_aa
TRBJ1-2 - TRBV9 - TGTGCCAGCAGCGTAAACCCCTCGGAGGGAGCTGGCTACACCTTC CASSVNPSEGAGYTF
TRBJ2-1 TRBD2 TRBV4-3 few TGCGCCAGCAGCCAAGTGGCTAGCGGGCGGAATGAGCAGTTCTTC CASSQVASGRNEQFF
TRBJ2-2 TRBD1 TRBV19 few TGTGCCAGTAGTACCCGGGGACAGCTCAACACCGGGGAGCTGTTTTTT CASSTRGQLNTGELFF
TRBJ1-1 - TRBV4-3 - TGCGCCAGCAGCCAACGGACGGACACTGAAGCTTTCTTT CASSQRTDTEAFF
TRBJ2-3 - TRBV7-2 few TGTGCCAGCAGCTTAATTCCCCATGCTGGCACAGATACGCAGTATTTT CASSLIPHAGTDTQYF
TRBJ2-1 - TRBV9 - TGTGCCAGCAGCGCCGACCATTACAATGAGCAGTTCTTC CASSADHYNEQFF
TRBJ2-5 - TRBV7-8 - TGTGCCAGCACCATGGAGGGTCTGGCGACCCAGTACTTC CASTMEGLATQYF
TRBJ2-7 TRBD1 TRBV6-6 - TGTGCCAGCAGGACAGGGGGCGTCGCCTACGAGCAGTACTTC CASRTGGVAYEQYF
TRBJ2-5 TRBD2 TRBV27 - TGTGCCAGCCTCACCTGGCGGGAGGGCCGTGGGACCCAGTACTTC CASLTWREGRGTQYF
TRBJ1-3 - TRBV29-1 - TGCAGCGCCGAGACCAGCTCTGGAAACACCATATATTTT CSAETSSGNTIYF
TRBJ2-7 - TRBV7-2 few TGTGCCAGCGGTTCTGGGGACACCCGGTTTTTC CASGSGDTRFF
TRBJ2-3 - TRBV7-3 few TGTGCCAGCAGCCAGGGACACCGCACAGATACGCAGTATTTT CASSQGHRTDTQYF
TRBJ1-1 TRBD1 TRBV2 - TGTGCCAGCAGAAGGACAGGGCTGGGCACTGAAGCTTTCTTT CASRRTGLGTEAFF
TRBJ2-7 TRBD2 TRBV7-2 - TGTGCCAGCGGAAAAGGGACTAGCGGATACGAGCAGTACTTC CASGKGTSGYEQYF
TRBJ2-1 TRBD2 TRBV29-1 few TGCAGCGTTAGGCGGGAGGGCCTATCTGACTTCTTC CSVRREGLSDFF
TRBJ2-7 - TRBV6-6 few TGTGCCAGCAGTTCCTCGGGGCAGCCCTCCTACGAGCAGTACTTC CASSSSGQPSYEQYF
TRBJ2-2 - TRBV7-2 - TGTGCCAGCAGCGGCAGGGATTTTGGGGAGCTGTTTTTT CASSGRDFGELFF
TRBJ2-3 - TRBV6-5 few TGTGCCAGCAGTCTCGGAGGGCTGGGAGATACGCAGTATTTT CASSLGGLGDTQYF
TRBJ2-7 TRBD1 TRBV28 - TGTGCCAGCAGCACGGCAAAAGGGGGCGAGTCCTACGAGCAGTACTTC CASSTAKGGESYEQYF
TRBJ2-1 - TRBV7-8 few TGTGCCAGCAGCTCAATATGGAGGTCCACCAACAATGAGCAGTTCTTC CASSSIWRSTNNEQFF
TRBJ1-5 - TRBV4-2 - TGTGCCAGCAGCCAAGAGGAGAATCAGCCCCAGCATTTT CASSQEENQPQHF
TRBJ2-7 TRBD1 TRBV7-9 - TGTGCCAGCAGCTTAGGCCAGGGGGCCTACGAGCAGTACTTC CASSLGQGAYEQYF
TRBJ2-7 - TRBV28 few TGTGCCAGCAGTCCCCCTGGCAACGAGCAGTACTTC CASSPPGNEQYF
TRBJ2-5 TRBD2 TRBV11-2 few TGTGCCAGCCGGACTAGCGGGAGTATAGGGACCCAGTACTTC CASRTSGSIGTQYF
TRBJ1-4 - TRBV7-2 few TGTGCCAGCAGCTTAGTGTTTAATGAAAAACTGTTTTTT CASSLVFNEKLFF
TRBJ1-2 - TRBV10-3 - TGTGCCATCAGTGAGTCGGGGAACAGTGGCTACACCTTC CAISESGNSGYTF
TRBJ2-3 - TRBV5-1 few TGCGCCAGCAGCCCCACTATGAGGGAGAGCACAGATACGCAGTATTTT CASSPTMRESTDTQYF
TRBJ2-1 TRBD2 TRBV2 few TGTGCCAGCAGCGATAGCGGGAGGGACAATGAGCAGTTCTTC CASSDSGRDNEQFF
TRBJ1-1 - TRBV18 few TGTGCCAGCTCACCGACCGGGATTAGAACTGAAGCTTTCTTT CASSPTGIRTEAFF
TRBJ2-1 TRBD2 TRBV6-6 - TGTGCCAGCAGTTACGCAGGGACTACTAATGAGCAGTTCTTC CASSYAGTTNEQFF
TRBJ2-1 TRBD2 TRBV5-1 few TGCGCCAGCAGCTTTTTGATCGCGGGAGGGCCGAGTGAGCAGTTCTTC CASSFLIAGGPSEQFF
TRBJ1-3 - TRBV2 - TGTGCCAGCAGGGGACGGAAATCTGGAAACACCATATATTTT CASRGRKSGNTIYF
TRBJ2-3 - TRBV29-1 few TGCAGCCGGTCGACTGGATCTAGCACAGATACGCAGTATTTT CSRSTGSSTDTQYF
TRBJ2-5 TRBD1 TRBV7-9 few TGTGCCAGCAGTACCCGGACAGGGGCGCTCCGGGAGACCCAGTACTTC CASSTRTGALRETQYF
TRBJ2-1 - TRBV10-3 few TGTGCCATCAGTTGGGACAATGAGCAGTTCTTC CAISWDNEQFF
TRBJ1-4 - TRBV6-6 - TGTGCCAGCATCAGACAGACCTCAACTAATGAAAAACTGTTTTTT CASIRQTSTNEKLFF
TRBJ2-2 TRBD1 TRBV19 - TGTGCCAGTGGCAACTCAGGGGGCACCGGGGAGCTGTTTTTT CASGNSGGTGELFF
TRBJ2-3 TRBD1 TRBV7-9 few TGTGCCAGCAGCTTAGGACAGGGGGCCACAGATACGCAGTATTTT CASSLGQGATDTQYF
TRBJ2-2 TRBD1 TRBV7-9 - TGTGCCACGGGACAGGCGTTAAACACCGGGGAGCTGTTTTTT CATGQALNTGELFF
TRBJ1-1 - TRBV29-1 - TGCAGCGTTGTTGTGAACACTGAAGCTTTCTTT CSVVVNTEAFF
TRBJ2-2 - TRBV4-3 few TGCGCCAGCAGCCAAGGATACAGCTACACCGGGGAGCTGTTTTTT CASSQGYSYTGELFF
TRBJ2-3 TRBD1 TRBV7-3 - TGTGCCAGCAGTCCCAACAGGGGGCTGAGAACAGATACGCAGTATTTT CASSPNRGLRTDTQYF
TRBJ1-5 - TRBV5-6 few TGTGCCAGCAGCTTTCAGAATCAGCCCCAGCATTTT CASSFQNQPQHF
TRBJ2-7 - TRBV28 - TGTGCCAGCAGTTTCTGGGCGGAGCCCTCCTACGAGCAGTACTTC CASSFWAEPSYEQYF
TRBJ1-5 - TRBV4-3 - TGCGCCAGCAGCCGGGCCGAAGCATGGGGCGGCAATCAGCCCCAGCATTTT CASSRAEAWGGNQPQHF
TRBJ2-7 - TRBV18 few TGTGCCAGCTCGCCGTCGACAGTACTCGGCGAGCAGTACTTC CASSPSTVLGEQYF
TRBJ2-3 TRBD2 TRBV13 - TGTGCCAGCAGCTTAAAAGGCCTGCGTAGCGGGAGGACAGATACGCAGTATTTT CASSLKGLRSGRTDTQYF
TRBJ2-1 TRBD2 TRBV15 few TGTGCCACCAGCAGAGACTCTAGTAGTGGGAGGGCCTCGCAGTTCTTC CATSRDSSSGRASQFF
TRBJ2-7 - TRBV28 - TGTGCCAGCAGTGGACGCGAGCAGTACTTC CASSGREQYF
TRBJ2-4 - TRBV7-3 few TGTGCCAGCAGCTTGGGACTAGCCAAAAACATTCAGTACTTC CASSLGLAKNIQYF
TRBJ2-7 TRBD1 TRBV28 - TGTGCCAGCAGTGTCCGACAGGGTGGAAACGAGCAGTACTTC CASSVRQGGNEQYF
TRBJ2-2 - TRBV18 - TGTGCCAGCTCACCACCGAGGGAAACAGGGAACACCGGGGAGCTGTTTTTT CASSPPRETGNTGELFF
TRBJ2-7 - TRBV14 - TGTGCCAGCAGCCAAGCTACAGGGTACTCCTACGAGCAGTACTTC CASSQATGYSYEQYF
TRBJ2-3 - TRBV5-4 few TGTGCCAGCAGCGTTCCGGGCCCCTATACGCAGTATTTT CASSVPGPYTQYF
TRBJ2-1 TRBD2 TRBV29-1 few TGCAGCACCACTAGCGGGAACTATGAGCAGTTCTTC CSTTSGNYEQFF
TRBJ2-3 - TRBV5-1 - TGCGCCAGCAGGCTGGGCCCACGAACAGATACGCAGTATTTT CASRLGPRTDTQYF
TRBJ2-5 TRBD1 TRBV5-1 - TGCGCCAGCAGCTTCCCTCGTGGGACAGATCAAGAGACCCAGTACTTC CASSFPRGTDQETQYF
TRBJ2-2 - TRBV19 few TGTGCCAGTAGACAGGACAGACTCACCGGGGAGCTGTTTTTT CASRQDRLTGELFF
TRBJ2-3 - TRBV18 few TGTGCCAGCTCCCCAACGCGGCTCCGCCACACAGATACGCAGTATTTT CASSPTRLRHTDTQYF